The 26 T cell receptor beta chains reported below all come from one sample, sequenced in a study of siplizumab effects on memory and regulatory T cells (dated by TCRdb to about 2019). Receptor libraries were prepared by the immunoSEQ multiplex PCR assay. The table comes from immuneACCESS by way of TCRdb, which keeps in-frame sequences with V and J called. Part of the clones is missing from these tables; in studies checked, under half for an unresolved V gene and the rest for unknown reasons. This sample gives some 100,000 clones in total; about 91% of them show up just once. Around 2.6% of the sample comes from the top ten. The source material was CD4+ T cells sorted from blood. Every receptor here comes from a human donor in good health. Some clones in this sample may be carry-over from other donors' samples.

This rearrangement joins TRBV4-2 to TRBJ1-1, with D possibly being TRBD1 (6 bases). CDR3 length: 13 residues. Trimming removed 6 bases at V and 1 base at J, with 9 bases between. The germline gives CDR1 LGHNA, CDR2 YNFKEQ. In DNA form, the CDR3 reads TGTGCCAGCAGTTACAGGGAGAACACTGAAGCTTTCTTT. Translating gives CASSYRENTEAFF.

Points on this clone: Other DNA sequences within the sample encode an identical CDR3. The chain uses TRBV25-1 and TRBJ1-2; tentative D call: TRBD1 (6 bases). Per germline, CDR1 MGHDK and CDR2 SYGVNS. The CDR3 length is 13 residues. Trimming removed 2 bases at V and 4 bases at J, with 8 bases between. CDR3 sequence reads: CASSERRGYGYTF. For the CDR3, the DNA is TGTGCCAGCAGTGAACGCAGGGGCTATGGCTACACCTTC.

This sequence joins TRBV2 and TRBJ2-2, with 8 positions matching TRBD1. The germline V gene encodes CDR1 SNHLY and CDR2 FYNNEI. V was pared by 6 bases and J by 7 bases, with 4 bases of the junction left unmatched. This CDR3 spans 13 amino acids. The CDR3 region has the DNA TGTGCCAGCAGGGACAGGGTTGTCGGGGAGCTGTTTTTT. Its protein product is CASRDRVVGELFF.

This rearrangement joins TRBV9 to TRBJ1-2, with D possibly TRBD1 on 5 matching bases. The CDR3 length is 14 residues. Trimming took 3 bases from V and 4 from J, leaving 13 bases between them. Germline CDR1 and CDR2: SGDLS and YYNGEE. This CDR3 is CASSGNGGFYGYTF. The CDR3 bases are TGTGCCAGCAGCGGGAACGGGGGTTTCTATGGCTACACCTTC.

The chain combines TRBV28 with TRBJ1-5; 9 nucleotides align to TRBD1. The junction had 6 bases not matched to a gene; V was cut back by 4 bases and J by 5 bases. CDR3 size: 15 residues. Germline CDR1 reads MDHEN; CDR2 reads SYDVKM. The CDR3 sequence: CASSSHRTGDQPQHF. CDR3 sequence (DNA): TGTGCCAGCAGTTCCCACCGGACAGGGGATCAGCCCCAGCATTTT.

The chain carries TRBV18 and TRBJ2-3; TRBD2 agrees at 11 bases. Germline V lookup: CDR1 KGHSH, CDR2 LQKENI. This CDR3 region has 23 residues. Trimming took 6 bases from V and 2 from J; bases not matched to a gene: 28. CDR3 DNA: TGTGCCAGCTCTCCTGCATTGCCTGGGGCGGCCCGCCCGACTAGCGGGATCACAGATACGCAGTATTTT. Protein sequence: CASSPALPGAARPTSGITDTQYF.

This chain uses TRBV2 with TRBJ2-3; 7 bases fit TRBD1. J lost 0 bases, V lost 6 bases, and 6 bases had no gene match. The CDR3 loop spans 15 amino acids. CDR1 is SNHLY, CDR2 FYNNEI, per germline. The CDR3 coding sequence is TGTGCCAGCAGGGGACAGCTTCTTAGCACAGATACGCAGTATTTT. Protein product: CASRGQLLSTDTQYF.

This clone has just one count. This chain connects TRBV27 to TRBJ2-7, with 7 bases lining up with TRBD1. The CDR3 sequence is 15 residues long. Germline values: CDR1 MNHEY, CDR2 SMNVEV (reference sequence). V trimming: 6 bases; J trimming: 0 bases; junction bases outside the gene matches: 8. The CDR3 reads CASSPSGTASYEQYF. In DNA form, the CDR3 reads TGTGCCAGCAGCCCTTCCGGGACAGCCTCCTACGAGCAGTACTTC.

This CDR3 reads CARSLGDGVSSYNEQFF. CDR3 bases: TGTGCCAGAAGCTTGGGAGATGGGGTTAGCTCCTACAATGAGCAGTTCTTC. V is TRBV5-3 and J is TRBJ2-1, with D uncertain. TRBV5-3 counts as an open reading frame of uncertain function. V was pared by 0 bases and J by 0 bases, with 13 bases between. The CDR3 totals 17 residues.

As DNA, the CDR3 is TGTGCCATCAGATATAGCGATATTTACAATGAGCAGTTCTTC. Translation: CAIRYSDIYNEQFF. The chain joins TRBV10-3 to TRBJ2-1; the D gene is possibly TRBD2 (5 bases). Germline CDR1 ENHRY, CDR2 SYGVKD. The length of the CDR3 is 14 residues. Deletions cut 6 bases from V and 4 bases from J, with 13 bases between.

The CDR3 loop is CSVVAGASNYGYTF. The CDR3 DNA sequence: TGCAGCGTTGTCGCGGGGGCCTCGAACTATGGCTACACCTTC. This rearrangement joins TRBV29-1 to TRBJ1-2, with a weak D call TRBD1 (6 bases). The CDR3 length is 14 residues. From germline, CDR1 is SQVTM and CDR2 ANQGSEA. Trimming pared 4 bases from V and 2 bases from J, leaving 14 bases between. Complete variable domain (other parts from reference TRBV29-1 and TRBJ1-2): SAVISQKPSRDICQRGTSLTIQCQVDSQVTMMFWYRQQPGQSLTLIATANQGSEATYESGFVIDKFPISRPNLTFSTLTVSNMSPEDSSIYLCSVVAGASNYGYTFGSGTRLTVV.

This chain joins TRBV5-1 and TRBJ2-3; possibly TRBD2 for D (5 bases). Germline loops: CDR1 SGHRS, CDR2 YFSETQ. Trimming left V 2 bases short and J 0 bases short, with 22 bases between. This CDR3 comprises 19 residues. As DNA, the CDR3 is TGCGCCAGCAGCTTAGTCCCCAAGGCCCCGGGAACTAGCACAGATACGCAGTATTTT. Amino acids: CASSLVPKAPGTSTDTQYF.

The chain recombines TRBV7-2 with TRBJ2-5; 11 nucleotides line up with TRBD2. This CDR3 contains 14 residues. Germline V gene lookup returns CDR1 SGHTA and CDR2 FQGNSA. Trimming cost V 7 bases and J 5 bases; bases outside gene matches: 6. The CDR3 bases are TGTGCCAGCAAACTAGCGGGAGCCTTGGAGACCCAGTACTTC. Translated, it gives CASKLAGALETQYF.

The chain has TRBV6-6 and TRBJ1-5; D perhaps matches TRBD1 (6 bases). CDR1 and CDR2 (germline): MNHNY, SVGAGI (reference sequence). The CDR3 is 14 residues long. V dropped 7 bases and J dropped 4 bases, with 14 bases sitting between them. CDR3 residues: CASTNGGQNQPQHF. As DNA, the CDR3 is TGTGCCAGCACTAACGGGGGCCAGAATCAGCCCCAGCATTTT.

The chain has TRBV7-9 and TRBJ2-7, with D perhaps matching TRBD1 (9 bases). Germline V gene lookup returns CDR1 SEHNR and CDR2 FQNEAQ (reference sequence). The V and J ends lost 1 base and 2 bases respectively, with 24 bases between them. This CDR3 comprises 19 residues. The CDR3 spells CASSLGAGVGQGLTYEQYF. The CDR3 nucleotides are TGTGCCAGCAGCTTAGGAGCGGGGGTGGGACAGGGCCTAACCTACGAGCAGTACTTC.

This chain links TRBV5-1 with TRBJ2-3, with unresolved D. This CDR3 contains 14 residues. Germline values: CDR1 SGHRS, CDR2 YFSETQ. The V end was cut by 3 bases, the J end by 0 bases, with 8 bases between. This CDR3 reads CASSSDGSTDTQYF. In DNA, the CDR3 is TGCGCCAGCAGCTCCGACGGCAGCACAGATACGCAGTATTTT.

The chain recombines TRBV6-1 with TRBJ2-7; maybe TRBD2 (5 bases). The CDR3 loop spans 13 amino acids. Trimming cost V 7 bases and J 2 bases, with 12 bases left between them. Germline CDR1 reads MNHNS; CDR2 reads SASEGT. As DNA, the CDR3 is TGTGCCAGCATGGAGCGGCCTCCCTACGAGCAGTACTTC. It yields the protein CASMERPPYEQYF.

The DNA for the CDR3 is TGTGCCAGTCTATCGCCGGGTCTAGCAACAAATGAGCAGTTCTTC. The encoded protein is CASLSPGLATNEQFF. This chain uses TRBV6-1 with TRBJ2-1, with D maybe TRBD2 (5 bases). Germline V gene lookup returns CDR1 MNHNS and CDR2 SASEGT. This CDR3 is built from 15 residues. V was pared by 9 bases and J by 7 bases, with 22 bases between.

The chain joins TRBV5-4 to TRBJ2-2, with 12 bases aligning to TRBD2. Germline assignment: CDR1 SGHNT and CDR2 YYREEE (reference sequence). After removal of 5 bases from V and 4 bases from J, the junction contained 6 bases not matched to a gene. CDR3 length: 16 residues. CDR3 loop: CASSSASGRGTGELFF. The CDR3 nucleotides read TGTGCCAGCAGTTCCGCTAGCGGGAGGGGCACCGGGGAGCTGTTTTTT.

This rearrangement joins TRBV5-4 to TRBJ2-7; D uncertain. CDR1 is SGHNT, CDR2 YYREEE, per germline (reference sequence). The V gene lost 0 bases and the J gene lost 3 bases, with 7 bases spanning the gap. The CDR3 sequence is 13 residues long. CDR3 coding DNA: TGTGCCAGCAGCTTGGTTCTCGACTACGAGCAGTACTTC. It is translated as CASSLVLDYEQYF.

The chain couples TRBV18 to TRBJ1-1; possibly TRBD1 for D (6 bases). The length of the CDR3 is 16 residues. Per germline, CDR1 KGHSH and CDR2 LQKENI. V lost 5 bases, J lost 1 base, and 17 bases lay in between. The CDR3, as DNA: TGTGCCAGCTCAGCCTTGTTACAGGGAACGAACACTGAAGCTTTCTTT. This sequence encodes CASSALLQGTNTEAFF.

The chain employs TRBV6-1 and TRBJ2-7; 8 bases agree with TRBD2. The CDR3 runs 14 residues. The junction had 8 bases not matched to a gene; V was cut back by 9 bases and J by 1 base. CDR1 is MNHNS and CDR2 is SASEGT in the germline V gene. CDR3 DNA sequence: TGTGCCAGTCAGTACTTAGCGGGGTCCTACGAGCAGTACTTC. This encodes CASQYLAGSYEQYF.

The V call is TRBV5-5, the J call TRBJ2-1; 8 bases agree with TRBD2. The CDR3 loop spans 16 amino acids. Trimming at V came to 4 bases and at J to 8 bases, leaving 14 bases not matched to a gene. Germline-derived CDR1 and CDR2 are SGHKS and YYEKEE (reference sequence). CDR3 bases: TGTGCCAGCAGCCCGACTACGGGACTAGAGTTCGATGAGCAGTTCTTC. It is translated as CASSPTTGLEFDEQFF. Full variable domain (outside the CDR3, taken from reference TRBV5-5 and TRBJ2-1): DAGVTQSPTHLIKTRGQQVTLRCSPISGHKSVSWYQQVLGQGPQFIFQYYEKEERGRGNFPDRFSARQFPNYSSELNVNALLLGDSALYLCASSPTTGLEFDEQFFGPGTRLTVL.

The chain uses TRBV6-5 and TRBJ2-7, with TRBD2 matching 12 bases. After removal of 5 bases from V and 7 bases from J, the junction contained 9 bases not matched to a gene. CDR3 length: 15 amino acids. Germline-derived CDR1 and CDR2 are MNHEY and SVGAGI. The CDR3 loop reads CASSLGLAGPGEQYF. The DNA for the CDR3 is TGTGCCAGCAGTCTAGGACTAGCGGGACCTGGTGAGCAGTACTTC.

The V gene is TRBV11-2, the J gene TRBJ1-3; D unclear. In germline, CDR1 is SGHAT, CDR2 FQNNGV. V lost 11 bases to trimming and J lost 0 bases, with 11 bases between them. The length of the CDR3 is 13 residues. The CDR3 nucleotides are TGTGCCGCGAGACACCTCTCTGGAAACACCATATATTTT. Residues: CAARHLSGNTIYF.

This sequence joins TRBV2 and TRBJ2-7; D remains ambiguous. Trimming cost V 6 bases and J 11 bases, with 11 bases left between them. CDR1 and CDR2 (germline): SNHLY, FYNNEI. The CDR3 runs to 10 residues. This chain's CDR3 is CASSLGSEYF. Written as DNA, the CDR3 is TGTGCCAGCAGCTTGGGGTCTGAGTACTTC.